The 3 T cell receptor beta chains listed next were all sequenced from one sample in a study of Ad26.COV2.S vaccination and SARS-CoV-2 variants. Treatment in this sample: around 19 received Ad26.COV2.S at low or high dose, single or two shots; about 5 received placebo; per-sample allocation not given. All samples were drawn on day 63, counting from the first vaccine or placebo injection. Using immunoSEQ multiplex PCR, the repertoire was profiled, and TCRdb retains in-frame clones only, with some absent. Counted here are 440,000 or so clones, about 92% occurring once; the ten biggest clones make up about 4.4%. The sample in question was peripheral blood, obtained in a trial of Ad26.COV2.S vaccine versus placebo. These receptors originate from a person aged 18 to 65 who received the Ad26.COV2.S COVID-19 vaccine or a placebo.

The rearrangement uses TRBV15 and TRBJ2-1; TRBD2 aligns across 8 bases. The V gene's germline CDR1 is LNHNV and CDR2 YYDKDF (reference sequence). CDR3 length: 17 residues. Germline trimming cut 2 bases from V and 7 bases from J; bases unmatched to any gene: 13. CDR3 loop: CATSRLPGLEEQNEQFF. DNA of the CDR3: TGTGCCACCAGCAGACTCCCGGGACTAGAAGAACAAAATGAGCAGTTCTTC. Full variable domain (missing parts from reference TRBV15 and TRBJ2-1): DAMVIQNPRYQVTQFGKPVTLSCSQTLNHNVMYWYQQKSSQAPKLLFHYYDKDFNNEADTPDNFQSRRPNTSFCFLDIRSPGLGDTAMYLCATSRLPGLEEQNEQFFGPGTRLTVL.

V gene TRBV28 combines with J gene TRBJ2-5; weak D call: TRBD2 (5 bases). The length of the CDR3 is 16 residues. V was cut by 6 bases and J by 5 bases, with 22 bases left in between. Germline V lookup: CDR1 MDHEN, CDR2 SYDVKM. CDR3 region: CASSLVMAGNTETQYF. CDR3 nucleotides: TGTGCCAGCAGCTTGGTAATGGCGGGTAATACGGAGACCCAGTACTTC.

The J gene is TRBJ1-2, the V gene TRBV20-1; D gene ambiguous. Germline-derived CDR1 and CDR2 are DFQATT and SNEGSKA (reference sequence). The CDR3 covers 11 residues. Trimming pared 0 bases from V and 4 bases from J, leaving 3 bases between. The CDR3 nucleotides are TGCAGTGCTAGAGAGGTCTATGGCTACACCTTC. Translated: CSAREVYGYTF.